This TCR beta chain is drawn from a study of PD-L1 blockade in urothelial cancer. On the study more broadly: Patients commenced atezolizumab in about 2014, and it was given at 1,200 mg intravenously every 3 weeks. Among blood samples, the median T cell count was approximately 150,000. Treatment start was followed by blood analysis at 3 weeks (second dose) and again at 6 weeks.

Patients had locally advanced or metastatic urothelial carcinoma. Sequencing was performed with immunoSEQ multiplex PCR; in TCRdb, only in-frame clones are kept and a portion is missing. The table has about 74,000 clones, around four fifths seen once. Germline assignment: CDR1 SGHVS and CDR2 FQNEAQ. The CDR3 covers 14 residues. V was pared by 5 bases and J by 3 bases, with 4 bases of the junction left unmatched. The sequencing used PBMCs, collected around atezolizumab (anti-PD-L1) treatment. This chain joins TRBV7-8 and TRBJ1-2; TRBD1 matches 9 bases. The TCR originated in a man in his 70s with urothelial cancer. Here the CDR3 DNA reads TGTGCCAGCAGCAGAGGGGACAGGGACTATGGCTACACCTTC. This sequence encodes CASSRGDRDYGYTF. Together with reference TRBV7-8 and TRBJ1-2, the CDR3 gives the full variable domain: GAGVSQSPRYKVAKRGQDVALRCDPISGHVSLFWYQQALGQGPEFLTYFQNEAQLDKSGLPSDRFFAERPEGSVSTLKIQRTQQEDSAVYLCASSRGDRDYGYTFGSGTRLTVV.